This TCR beta chain came from a study of cytomegalovirus exposure and HLA in healthy donors. Whole-study findings and limits: In a later analysis, at a false discovery rate of 0.05, under 20,000 TCR beta sequences matched HLA alleles. An analysis was carried out at a later point. It showed that HLA-associated TCR beta chains were more clonally expanded than equally common non-associated chains. The listing of fewer than 200 TCR beta chains classed them as cytomegalovirus-associated.

Amplification used 60 Vbeta primers and 13 Jbeta primers. The table came from immunoSEQ multiplex PCR; TCRdb's copy has only in-frame clones and leaves some out. The sample holds about 85,000 clones, 80% seen once. The CDR3 length is 14 residues. In germline, CDR1 is SQVTM, CDR2 ANQGSEA. V dropped 5 bases and J dropped 5 bases, with 18 bases sitting between them. This clone was counted once. What it recognizes is unknown. The chain uses TRBV29-1 and TRBJ2-5, with D maybe TRBD1 (6 bases). The sequenced sample was PBMCs. This receptor was obtained from a man aged 50 to 60 in good health and CMV-seropositive. The CDR3 sequence is CSVPQSGTRETQYF. In DNA form, the CDR3 reads TGCAGCGTTCCCCAAAGTGGGACAAGGGAGACCCAGTACTTC.